A selection of T cell receptor beta chains follows, all from one sample in a study of blood T cell repertoires in COVID-19. Measured with immunoSEQ multiplex PCR; TCRdb has only the in-frame clones, and not every one. The table shows some 200,000 clones, with about 88% occurring only once. The sample was PBMCs or T cells enriched from blood (not recorded which). The receptors shown here come from a woman aged 25-40 years who had recovered from COVID-19. Both conserved end residues are part of each CDR3. Each record gives: D gene, J gene, V gene, clone size, CDR3 protein, CDR3 DNA. D genes are given only for firm matches. The listing skips clone size in some rows; elsewhere it reads once, few, many or a size class.

d_call: NA; j_call: TRBJ2-3; v_call: TRBV18; clone_size: NA; cdr3_aa: CASSPKRSTDTQYF; cdr3_nt: TGTGCCAGCTCACCAAAGCGGAGCACAGATACGCAGTATTTT
d_call: NA; j_call: TRBJ1-1; v_call: TRBV5-1; clone_size: NA; cdr3_aa: CASSLTGFMNTEAFF; cdr3_nt: TGCGCCAGCAGCCTCACAGGATTTATGAACACTGAAGCTTTCTTT
d_call: TRBD2; j_call: TRBJ2-3; v_call: TRBV20-1; clone_size: few; cdr3_aa: CSASVSGGEILQYF; cdr3_nt: TGCAGTGCTAGTGTTAGCGGGGGCGAAATCCTGCAGTATTTT
d_call: NA; j_call: TRBJ1-1; v_call: TRBV2; clone_size: NA; cdr3_aa: CASSTEIEAFF; cdr3_nt: TGTGCCAGCAGTACAGAGATTGAAGCTTTCTTT
d_call: NA; j_call: TRBJ2-3; v_call: TRBV11-3; clone_size: NA; cdr3_aa: CASSSSGDTQYF; cdr3_nt: TGTGCCAGCAGCTCGTCGGGAGATACGCAGTATTTT
d_call: TRBD1; j_call: TRBJ2-7; v_call: TRBV11-3; clone_size: NA; cdr3_aa: CASSPGTVDDEQYF; cdr3_nt: TGTGCCAGCAGCCCCGGGACAGTCGACGACGAGCAGTACTTC
d_call: NA; j_call: TRBJ1-6; v_call: TRBV2; clone_size: NA; cdr3_aa: CARHGGAINSPLHF; cdr3_nt: TGTGCCCGCCATGGTGGGGCAATTAATTCACCCCTCCACTTT
d_call: NA; j_call: TRBJ1-1; v_call: TRBV27; clone_size: NA; cdr3_aa: CASSFGRRTGGTLEAFF; cdr3_nt: TGTGCCAGCAGTTTCGGGCGACGTACGGGGGGGACCCTTGAAGCTTTCTTT
d_call: NA; j_call: TRBJ2-5; v_call: TRBV7-2; clone_size: once; cdr3_aa: CASRGVGETQYF; cdr3_nt: TGTGCCAGCAGGGGCGTCGGAGAGACCCAGTACTTC
d_call: TRBD2; j_call: TRBJ2-3; v_call: TRBV11-2; clone_size: NA; cdr3_aa: CASRVWTSRGTDTQYF; cdr3_nt: TGTGCCAGCAGGGTATGGACTAGCCGGGGCACAGATACGCAGTATTTT
d_call: NA; j_call: TRBJ2-3; v_call: TRBV7-2; clone_size: NA; cdr3_aa: CASSLGYQSTDTQYF; cdr3_nt: TGTGCCAGCAGCTTAGGATATCAGTCCACAGATACGCAGTATTTT
d_call: TRBD1; j_call: TRBJ2-2; v_call: TRBV3-1/TRBV3-2; clone_size: NA; cdr3_aa: CASSQARQGGTGELFF; cdr3_nt: TGTGCCAGCAGCCAAGCGAGACAGGGGGGGACCGGGGAGCTGTTTTTT
d_call: TRBD2; j_call: TRBJ2-1; v_call: TRBV3-1/TRBV3-2; clone_size: NA; cdr3_aa: CASSQEGAGSTDEQFF; cdr3_nt: TGTGCCAGCAGCCAAGAGGGAGCGGGGAGTACCGATGAGCAGTTCTTC
d_call: TRBD1; j_call: TRBJ2-2; v_call: TRBV5-1; clone_size: NA; cdr3_aa: CASSSGQGATGELFF; cdr3_nt: TGCGCCAGCAGCTCAGGACAGGGGGCGACCGGGGAGCTGTTTTTT
d_call: NA; j_call: TRBJ2-3; v_call: TRBV5-1; clone_size: NA; cdr3_aa: CASSLVGALSTDTQYF; cdr3_nt: TGCGCCAGCAGCTTGGTTGGGGCGCTAAGCACAGATACGCAGTATTTT
d_call: NA; j_call: TRBJ2-7; v_call: TRBV5-1; clone_size: NA; cdr3_aa: CASSWDGGTYEQYF; cdr3_nt: TGCGCCAGCAGTTGGGACGGGGGAACCTACGAGCAGTACTTC
d_call: TRBD1; j_call: TRBJ1-1; v_call: TRBV3-1/TRBV3-2; clone_size: NA; cdr3_aa: CASSRDRVPSTEAFF; cdr3_nt: TGTGCCAGCAGCCGAGACAGGGTACCGAGCACTGAAGCTTTCTTT
d_call: NA; j_call: TRBJ1-5; v_call: TRBV2; clone_size: NA; cdr3_aa: CASSRNRGNQPQHF; cdr3_nt: TGTGCCAGCAGTAGAAACAGGGGCAATCAGCCCCAGCATTTT
d_call: TRBD1; j_call: TRBJ1-5; v_call: TRBV2; clone_size: few; cdr3_aa: CASSVRQGGNQPQHF; cdr3_nt: TGTGCCAGCAGTGTACGACAGGGGGGGAATCAGCCCCAGCATTTT
d_call: TRBD1; j_call: TRBJ1-4; v_call: TRBV30; clone_size: NA; cdr3_aa: CAYPRTGENEKLFF; cdr3_nt: TGTGCCTACCCACGGACAGGGGAAAATGAAAAACTGTTTTTT
d_call: TRBD1; j_call: TRBJ1-5; v_call: TRBV4-1; clone_size: NA; cdr3_aa: CASSQVYGTDYSNQPQHF; cdr3_nt: TGCGCCAGCAGCCAAGTCTACGGGACAGACTATAGCAATCAGCCCCAGCATTTT
d_call: NA; j_call: TRBJ2-3; v_call: TRBV9; clone_size: NA; cdr3_aa: CASSPSPDTQYF; cdr3_nt: TGTGCCAGCAGCCCATCCCCAGATACGCAGTATTTT
d_call: NA; j_call: TRBJ2-5; v_call: TRBV21-1; clone_size: NA; cdr3_aa: CASSKGDRGPQETQYF; cdr3_nt: TGTGCCAGCAGCAAAGGAGACAGGGGACCCCAAGAGACCCAGTACTTC
d_call: TRBD1; j_call: TRBJ2-2; v_call: TRBV6-2/TRBV6-3; clone_size: once; cdr3_aa: CASSYGTENTGELFF; cdr3_nt: TGTGCCAGCAGTTACGGGACAGAGAACACCGGGGAGCTGTTTTTT
d_call: NA; j_call: TRBJ1-4; v_call: TRBV13; clone_size: NA; cdr3_aa: CASSLTPDRLNEKLFF; cdr3_nt: TGTGCCAGCAGCCTTACCCCGGACAGACTTAATGAAAAACTGTTTTTT
d_call: NA; j_call: TRBJ1-5; v_call: TRBV18; clone_size: NA; cdr3_aa: CASSGLDGQNQPQHF; cdr3_nt: TGTGCCAGCTCAGGTTTAGATGGACAGAATCAGCCCCAGCATTTT
d_call: NA; j_call: TRBJ1-1; v_call: TRBV5-1; clone_size: NA; cdr3_aa: CASSLEAVREEAFF; cdr3_nt: TGCGCCAGCAGCCTGGAGGCCGTACGGGAGGAGGCTTTCTTT
d_call: NA; j_call: TRBJ1-6; v_call: TRBV19; clone_size: NA; cdr3_aa: CASTRTQGNSPLHF; cdr3_nt: TGTGCTTCGACAAGGACCCAGGGTAATTCACCCCTCCACTTT
d_call: NA; j_call: TRBJ1-2; v_call: TRBV4-3; clone_size: NA; cdr3_aa: CASSQDLQGLGGYTF; cdr3_nt: TGCGCCAGCAGCCAAGACCTTCAGGGGTTGGGTGGCTACACCTTC
d_call: NA; j_call: TRBJ1-3; v_call: TRBV19; clone_size: few; cdr3_aa: CASTPGDGNTIYF; cdr3_nt: TGTGCCAGTACACCAGGGGATGGAAACACCATATATTTT
d_call: TRBD1; j_call: TRBJ2-3; v_call: TRBV7-9; clone_size: NA; cdr3_aa: CASSLDGQGATDTQYF; cdr3_nt: TGTGCCAGCAGCTTAGATGGGCAGGGGGCCACAGATACGCAGTATTTT
d_call: TRBD1; j_call: TRBJ1-4; v_call: TRBV5-8; clone_size: NA; cdr3_aa: CASSMTGPEKLFF; cdr3_nt: TGTGCCAGCAGCATGACAGGGCCAGAAAAACTGTTTTTT
d_call: NA; j_call: TRBJ2-7; v_call: TRBV19; clone_size: NA; cdr3_aa: CASGYSYEQYF; cdr3_nt: TGTGCCAGCGGGTACTCCTACGAGCAGTACTTC
d_call: TRBD1; j_call: TRBJ2-7; v_call: TRBV6-5; clone_size: NA; cdr3_aa: CASSRTGYEQYF; cdr3_nt: TGTGCCAGCAGTAGGACAGGCTACGAGCAGTACTTC
d_call: NA; j_call: TRBJ2-2; v_call: TRBV7-3; clone_size: NA; cdr3_aa: CASSLTGSNTGELFF; cdr3_nt: TGTGCCAGCAGCTTGACAGGTTCCAACACCGGGGAGCTGTTTTTT
d_call: TRBD2; j_call: TRBJ2-4; v_call: TRBV11-3; clone_size: NA; cdr3_aa: CASSRGGGKNIQYF; cdr3_nt: TGTGCCAGCAGCCGCGGGGGAGGCAAAAACATTCAGTACTTC
d_call: NA; j_call: TRBJ1-2; v_call: TRBV11-2; clone_size: few; cdr3_aa: CASSPGVGTNYGYTF; cdr3_nt: TGTGCCAGCAGCCCAGGGGTCGGGACCAACTATGGCTACACCTTC
d_call: NA; j_call: TRBJ1-2; v_call: TRBV11-2; clone_size: NA; cdr3_aa: CASSLASGSRQYYGYTF; cdr3_nt: TGTGCCAGCAGCTTAGCTAGCGGTTCAAGACAGTACTATGGCTACACCTTC
d_call: NA; j_call: TRBJ2-3; v_call: TRBV4-1; clone_size: NA; cdr3_aa: CASSQERAYTDTQYF; cdr3_nt: TGCGCCAGCAGCCAGGAGCGGGCGTACACAGATACGCAGTATTTT
d_call: NA; j_call: TRBJ1-2; v_call: TRBV13; clone_size: NA; cdr3_aa: CASSLGQQGNGYTF; cdr3_nt: TGTGCCAGCAGCTTAGGCCAACAGGGAAATGGCTACACCTTC
d_call: NA; j_call: TRBJ2-7; v_call: TRBV9; clone_size: few; cdr3_aa: CASSVGARGEQYF; cdr3_nt: TGTGCCAGCAGCGTAGGGGCTCGCGGGGAGCAGTACTTC